The rows below give T cell receptor beta chains drawn from one sample of a study of Graves' ophthalmopathy and Graves' hyperthyroidism. Each CDR3 protein is one row after TCRdb ran MiXCR on the multiplex PCR reads. The sample contains 300,000 to 450,000 distinct CDR3 sequences, approximately 18% of which appear only once. The sample consisted of peripheral blood. The receptors here all came from an adult woman with stable Graves' hyperthyroidism. Each CDR3 is given with its conserved first and last residue. A D gene is named only where the DNA matches it firmly. Expanded clones get a size class; other rows say once, few or many, or leave the size out.

>TRBV11-2|many|TRBD2|TRBJ2-2
CASSLRRGTLPSSGELFF
TGTGCCAGCAGCTTAAGGCGGGGGACTCTTCCTAGTAGCGGGGAGCTGTTTTTT
>TRBV30|many|TRBD2|TRBJ2-7
CAWSVGGGEQYF
TGTGCCTGGAGTGTAGGCGGGGGGGAGCAGTACTTC
>TRBV2|many|NA|TRBJ1-1
CASSEDRSRAFF
TGTGCCAGCAGTGAAGACAGGTCGCGAGCTTTCTTT
>TRBV6-2/TRBV6-3|many|TRBD2|TRBJ2-7
CASSYPIGLAGVYEQYF
TGTGCCAGCAGTTACCCTATTGGACTAGCGGGAGTCTACGAGCAGTACTTC
>TRBV7-8|many|NA|TRBJ1-5
CASSLVKGRSPIIRSQHF
TGTGCCAGCAGCTTAGTGAAGGGCAGATCTCCCATAATCAGGTCCCAGCATTTT
>TRBV7-3|NA|NA|TRBJ2-1
CASSLDSLYNEQFF
TGTGCCAGCAGCTTAGACAGCCTCTACAATGAGCAGTTCTTC
>TRBV29-1|NA|NA|TRBJ1-2
CSVEDWVMGDGYTF
TGCAGCGTTGAAGATTGGGTCATGGGAGATGGCTACACCTTC
>TRBV10-1|few|NA|TRBJ1-1
CASSLPGGEAFF
TGCGCCAGCTCCTTGCCGGGGGGAGAAGCTTTCTTT
>TRBV7-2|NA|NA|TRBJ2-7
CASSRQSAYEQYF
TGTGCCAGCAGCCGACAGAGTGCCTACGAGCAGTACTTC
>TRBV28|many|NA|TRBJ2-7
CASRFTPHRVGQGEQYF
TGTGCCAGCAGGTTTACCCCACACAGGGTTGGGCAAGGGGAGCAGTACTTC